This T cell receptor beta chain was found in a study of T cells in Graves' hyperthyroidism and ophthalmopathy. It was RNA transcripts that yielded the amplified TCR beta CDR3 regions. The HTBI primer set was used in a first-round RT-PCR of the TCR CDR3. TCRdb re-called the multiplex PCR reads with MiXCR, one entry per CDR3 protein. The sample has a few hundred thousand distinct CDR3 sequences, about a sixth seen once; the top ten hold 25% to 35%. The germline CDR1 and CDR2 sequences are SEHNR and FQNEAQ (reference sequence). CDR3 length: 17 residues. Losses at the gene ends were 2 bases for V and 0 bases for J; bases not matched to a gene: 7.

Source material: blood. The receptor comes from a woman in her late teens or twenties with Graves' hyperthyroidism that later progressed to Graves' ophthalmopathy. This chain links TRBV7-9 with TRBJ1-2; 9 bases align to TRBD1. Written as DNA, the CDR3 is TGTGCCAGCAGCTTACAAAACAGGGGGCGCCCTAACTATGGCTACACCTTC. Translating it yields CASSLQNRGRPNYGYTF.